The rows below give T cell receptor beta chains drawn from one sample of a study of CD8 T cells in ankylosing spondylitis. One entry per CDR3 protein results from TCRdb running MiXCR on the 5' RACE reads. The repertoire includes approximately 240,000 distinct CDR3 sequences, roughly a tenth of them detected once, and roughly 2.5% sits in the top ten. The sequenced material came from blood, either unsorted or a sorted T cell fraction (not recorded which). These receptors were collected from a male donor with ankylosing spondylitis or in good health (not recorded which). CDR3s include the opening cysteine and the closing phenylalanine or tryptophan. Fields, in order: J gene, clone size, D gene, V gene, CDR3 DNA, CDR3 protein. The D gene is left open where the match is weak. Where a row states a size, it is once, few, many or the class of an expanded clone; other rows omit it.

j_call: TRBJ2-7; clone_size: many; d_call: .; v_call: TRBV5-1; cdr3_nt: TGCGCCAGCAGCTTGTCCGCGGATTTGCTCTCCTACGAGCAGTACTTC; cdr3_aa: CASSLSADLLSYEQYF
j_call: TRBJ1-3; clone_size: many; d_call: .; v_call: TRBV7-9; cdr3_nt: TGTGCCAGCAGCGTCCCCTTTGAGGGAAGCTCTGGAAACACCATATATTTT; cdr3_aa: CASSVPFEGSSGNTIYF
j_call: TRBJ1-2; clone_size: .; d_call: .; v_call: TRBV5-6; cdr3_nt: TGTGCCAGCAGCCTAACTTCAGGGGAGGGTTATGGCTACACCTTC; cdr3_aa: CASSLTSGEGYGYTF
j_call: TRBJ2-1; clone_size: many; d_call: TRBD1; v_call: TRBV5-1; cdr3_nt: TGCGCCAGCAGCATTGACAGGGAAAAAGGGGGCAATGAGCAGTTCTTC; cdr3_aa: CASSIDREKGGNEQFF
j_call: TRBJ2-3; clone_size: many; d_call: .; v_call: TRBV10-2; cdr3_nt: TGCGCCAGCCGTATTTCCTTTAGCGTCACAGATACGCAGTATTTT; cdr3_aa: CASRISFSVTDTQYF
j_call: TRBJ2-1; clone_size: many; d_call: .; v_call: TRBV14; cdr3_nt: TGTGCCAGCAGCGATAGGACCTACAATGAGCAGTTCTTC; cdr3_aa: CASSDRTYNEQFF
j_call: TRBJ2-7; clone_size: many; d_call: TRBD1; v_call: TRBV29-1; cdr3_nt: TGCAGCGCCATGGGGACAGAACGATACGAGCAGTACTTC; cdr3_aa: CSAMGTERYEQYF
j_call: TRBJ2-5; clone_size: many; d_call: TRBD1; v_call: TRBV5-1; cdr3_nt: TGCGCCAGCAGCTTAGGACAGGGGGCGGGAAAGACCCAGTACTTC; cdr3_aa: CASSLGQGAGKTQYF
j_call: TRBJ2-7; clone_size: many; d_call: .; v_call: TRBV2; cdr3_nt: TGTGCCAGCAGAGGGTTGGGAAGCTCCTACGAGCAGTACTTC; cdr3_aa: CASRGLGSSYEQYF
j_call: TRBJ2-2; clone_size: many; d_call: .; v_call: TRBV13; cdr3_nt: TGTGCCAGCAGCTTTTTGCGGGTGATGAACACCGGGGAGCTGTTTTTT; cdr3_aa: CASSFLRVMNTGELFF
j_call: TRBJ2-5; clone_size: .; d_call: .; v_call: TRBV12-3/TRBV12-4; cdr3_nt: TGTGCCAGCAGCCGCACAGGGTCGGGAGAGACCCAGTACTTC; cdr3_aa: CASSRTGSGETQYF
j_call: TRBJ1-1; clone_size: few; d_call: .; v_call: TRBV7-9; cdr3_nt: TGTGCCAGCAGTCGAAGGGGACAAGCGGGCACTGAAGCTTTCTTT; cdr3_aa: CASSRRGQAGTEAFF
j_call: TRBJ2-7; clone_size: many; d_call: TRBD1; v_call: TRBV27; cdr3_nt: TGTGCCAGCAGTCTCCTAGGCGTTCGGGACAGAGCCTACGAGCAGTACTTC; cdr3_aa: CASSLLGVRDRAYEQYF
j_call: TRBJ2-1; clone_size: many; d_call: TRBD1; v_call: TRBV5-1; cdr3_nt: TGCGCCAGCAGCTTCGGACAGGGGGGGACCAATGAGCAGTTCTTC; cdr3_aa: CASSFGQGGTNEQFF
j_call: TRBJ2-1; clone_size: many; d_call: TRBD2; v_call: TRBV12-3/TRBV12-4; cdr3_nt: TGTGCCAGCAGTTCCATCCAGGGAGGACTAGCGGGGTACAATGAGCAGTTCTTC; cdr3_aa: CASSSIQGGLAGYNEQFF
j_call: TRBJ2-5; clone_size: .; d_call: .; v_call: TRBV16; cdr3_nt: TGTGCCAGCACCAAGCAGCTACCGTGGCTCCAAGAGACCCAGTACTTC; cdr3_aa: CASTKQLPWLQETQYF
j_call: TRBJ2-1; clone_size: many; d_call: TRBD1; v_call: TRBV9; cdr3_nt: TGTGCCAGCAGCGTTCAGGGACAGGTGATCGGTGAGCAGTTCTTC; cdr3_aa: CASSVQGQVIGEQFF
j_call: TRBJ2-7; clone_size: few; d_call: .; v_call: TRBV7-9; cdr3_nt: TGTGCCAGCAGCTTAGCGAGAACAGGGCCCAACGAGCAGTACTTC; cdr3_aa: CASSLARTGPNEQYF
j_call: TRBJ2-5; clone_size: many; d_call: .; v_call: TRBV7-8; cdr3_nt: TGTGCCAGCAGCCCTCGACAGGTGGGGCTACAAGAGACCCAGTACTTC; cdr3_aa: CASSPRQVGLQETQYF
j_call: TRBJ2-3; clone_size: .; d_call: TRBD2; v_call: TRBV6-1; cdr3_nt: TGTGCCACCGGACTAGCGCCTCACACAGATACGCAGTATTTT; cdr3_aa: CATGLAPHTDTQYF
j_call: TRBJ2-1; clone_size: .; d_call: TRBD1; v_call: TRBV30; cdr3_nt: TGTGCCTGGAGCCGGGACAGGGGTCTGAATGAGCAGTTCTTC; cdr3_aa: CAWSRDRGLNEQFF
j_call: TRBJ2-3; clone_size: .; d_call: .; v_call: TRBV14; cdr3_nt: TGTGCCAGCAGCCGGGTCCTAACAGATACGCAGTATTTT; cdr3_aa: CASSRVLTDTQYF
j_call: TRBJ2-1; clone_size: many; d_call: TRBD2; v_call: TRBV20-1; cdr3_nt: TGCAGTGCTTCCCAGTGGCTAGCGGGAGGGAATGAGCAGTTCTTC; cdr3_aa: CSASQWLAGGNEQFF
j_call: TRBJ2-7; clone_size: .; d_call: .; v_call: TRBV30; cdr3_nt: TGTGCCTGGAATCGTATGCCAGCCTACGAGCAGTACTTC; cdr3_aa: CAWNRMPAYEQYF
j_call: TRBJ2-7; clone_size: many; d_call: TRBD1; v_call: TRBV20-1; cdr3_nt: TGCAGTGCTAGAGACGGCGACAGGGGTTATCGCGAGCAGTACTTC; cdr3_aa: CSARDGDRGYREQYF
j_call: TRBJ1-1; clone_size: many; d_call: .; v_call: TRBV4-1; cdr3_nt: TGCGCCAGCAGCCACATACAGGGAGGCGCTGAAGCTTTCTTT; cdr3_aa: CASSHIQGGAEAFF
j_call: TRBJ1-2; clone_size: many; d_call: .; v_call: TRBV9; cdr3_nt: TGTGCCAGCAGCCAAGGTGAGGGAGGCGGCTACACCTTC; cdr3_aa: CASSQGEGGGYTF
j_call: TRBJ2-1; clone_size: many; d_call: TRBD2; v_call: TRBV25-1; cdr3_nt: TGTGCCAGCAGTGACCCTAGCGGGGGGTCCTACAATGAGCAGTTCTTC; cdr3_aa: CASSDPSGGSYNEQFF
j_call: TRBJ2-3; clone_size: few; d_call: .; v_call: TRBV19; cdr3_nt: TGTGCCAGTAGTATAGATCGCGGAGATACGCAGTATTTT; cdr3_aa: CASSIDRGDTQYF
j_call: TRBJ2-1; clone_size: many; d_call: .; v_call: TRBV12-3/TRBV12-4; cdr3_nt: TGTGCCAGCAGTTTAGTGTTCAATGAGCAGTTCTTC; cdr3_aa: CASSLVFNEQFF
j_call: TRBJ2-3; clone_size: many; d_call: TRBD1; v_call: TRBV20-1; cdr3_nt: TGCAGTGCTGGGGGGACAGGGGGCACAGATACGCAGTATTTT; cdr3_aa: CSAGGTGGTDTQYF
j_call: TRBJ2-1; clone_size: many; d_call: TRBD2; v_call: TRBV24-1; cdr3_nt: TGTGCCACCAGCCTAGCGGGGGGCACTCAGTTCTTC; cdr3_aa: CATSLAGGTQFF
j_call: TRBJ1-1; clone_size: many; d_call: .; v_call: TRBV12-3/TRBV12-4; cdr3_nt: TGTGCCAGCTCATTCAGTGGGAACACTGAAGCTTTCTTT; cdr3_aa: CASSFSGNTEAFF
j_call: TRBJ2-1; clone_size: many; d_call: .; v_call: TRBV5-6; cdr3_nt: TGTGCCAGCAGCCTGGAATGGAGCTCCTACAATGAGCAGTTCTTC; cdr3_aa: CASSLEWSSYNEQFF
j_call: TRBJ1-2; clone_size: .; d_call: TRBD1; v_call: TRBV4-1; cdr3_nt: TGCGCCAGCAGCCAAGTACAGGGGGCTGGCTACACCTTC; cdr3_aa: CASSQVQGAGYTF
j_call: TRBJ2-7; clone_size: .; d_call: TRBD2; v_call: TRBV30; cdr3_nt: TGTGCCTGGAGCCTCTCCGGGACTAGCGGCTACGAGCAGTACTTC; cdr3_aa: CAWSLSGTSGYEQYF
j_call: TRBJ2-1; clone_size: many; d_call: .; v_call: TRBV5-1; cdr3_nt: TGCGCCAGCCAAATGGGGGATTCTCGGTCCTACAATGAGCAGTTCTTC; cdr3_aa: CASQMGDSRSYNEQFF
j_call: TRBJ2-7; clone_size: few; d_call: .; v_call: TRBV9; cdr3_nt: TGTGCCAGCAGCACCCGGACACAAACGACCTACGAGCAGTACTTC; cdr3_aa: CASSTRTQTTYEQYF
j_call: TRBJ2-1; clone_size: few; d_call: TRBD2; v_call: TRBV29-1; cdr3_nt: TGCAGCGTGGAAGGGACTAGGACCTACAATGAGCAGTTCTTC; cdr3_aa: CSVEGTRTYNEQFF
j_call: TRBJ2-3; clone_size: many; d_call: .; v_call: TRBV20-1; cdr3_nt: TGCAGTGCTCAAGGGTGGTCGGCAGATACGCAGTATTTT; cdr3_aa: CSAQGWSADTQYF
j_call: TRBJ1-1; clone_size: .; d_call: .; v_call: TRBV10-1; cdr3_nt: TGCGCCAGCAGTGAGTCCGGGACACCCGGCGGTTTCTTT; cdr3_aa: CASSESGTPGGFF
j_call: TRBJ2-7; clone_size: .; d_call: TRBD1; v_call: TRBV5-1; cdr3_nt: TGCGCCAGCTACAACCAGGGGGCGGGCGAGCAGTACTTC; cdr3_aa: CASYNQGAGEQYF
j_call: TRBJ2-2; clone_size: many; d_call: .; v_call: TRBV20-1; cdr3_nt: TGCAGTGCTAAGTTATACGCCGGGGAGCTGTTTTTT; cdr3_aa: CSAKLYAGELFF
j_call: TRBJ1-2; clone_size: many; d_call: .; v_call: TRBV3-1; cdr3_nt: TGTGCCAGCAGCCAAGTCGGCCAGGCGGATGGCTACACCTTC; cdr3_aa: CASSQVGQADGYTF
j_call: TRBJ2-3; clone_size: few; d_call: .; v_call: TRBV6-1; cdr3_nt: TGTGCCAGCACCAAAGACCCAAGCGGGCCAGATACGCAGTATTTT; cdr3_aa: CASTKDPSGPDTQYF
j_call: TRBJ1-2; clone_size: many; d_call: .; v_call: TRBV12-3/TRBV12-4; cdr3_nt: TGTGCCAGCAGTCCTCTAGGGGGCTACACCTTC; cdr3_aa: CASSPLGGYTF
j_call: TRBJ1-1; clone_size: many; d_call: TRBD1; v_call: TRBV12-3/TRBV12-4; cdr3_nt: TGTGCCAGCAGTTTAGCGAGGACAGGGCACACTGAAGCTTTCTTT; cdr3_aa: CASSLARTGHTEAFF
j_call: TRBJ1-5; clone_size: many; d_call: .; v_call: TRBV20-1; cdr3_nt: TGCAGTGCTACGGACCCTAGCGGGGGGGATACGCAGCATTTT; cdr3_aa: CSATDPSGGDTQHF
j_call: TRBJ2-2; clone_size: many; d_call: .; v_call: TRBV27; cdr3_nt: TGTGCCAGCAGTTTATCGGGGAACACCGGGGAGCTGTTTTTT; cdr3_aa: CASSLSGNTGELFF
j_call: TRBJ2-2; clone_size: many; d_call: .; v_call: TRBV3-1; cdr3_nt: TGTGCCAGCAGACGAGGGGGGATGGCCGGGGAGCTGTTTTTT; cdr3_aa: CASRRGGMAGELFF
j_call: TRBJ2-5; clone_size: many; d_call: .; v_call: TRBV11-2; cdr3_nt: TGTGCCAGCAGCAACGACAGACAAGAGACCCAGTACTTC; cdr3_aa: CASSNDRQETQYF